The 12 T cell receptor beta chains below all came from one sample that was sequenced in a study of T cell responses to AZD1222 COVID-19 vaccine. Produced via immunoSEQ multiplex PCR; TCRdb's table is partial and in-frame only. The repertoire includes over 80,000 clones, roughly 90% of them detected once, and 6.5% to 10% sits in the top ten. Sequenced here: peripheral blood, sampled 28 days after the second AZD1222 dose. These receptors were collected from an adult who received the AZD1222 COVID-19 vaccine.

The chain combines TRBV19 with TRBJ1-5, with no clear D. Per germline, CDR1 LNHDA and CDR2 SQIVND (reference sequence). This CDR3 has 14 residues. V dropped 3 bases and J dropped 11 bases, with 17 bases sitting between them. The CDR3 here is CASSMDLTPGSQHF. In DNA, the CDR3 is TGTGCCAGTAGTATGGATTTGACCCCTGGATCCCAGCATTTT. The variable domain in full, completed from reference TRBV19 and TRBJ1-5, reads DGGITQSPKYLFRKEGQNVTLSCEQNLNHDAMYWYRQDPGQGLRLIYYSQIVNDFQKGDIAEGYSVSREKKESFPLTVTSAQKNPTAFYLCASSMDLTPGSQHFGDGTRLSIL.

The chain is built from TRBV9 and TRBJ2-1; 8 bases fit TRBD2. The V gene end was trimmed by 3 bases and the J gene end by 9 bases; junction bases not matched to a gene: 11. The CDR3 length is 15 residues. The germline gives CDR1 SGDLS, CDR2 YYNGEE. The CDR3 region has the DNA TGTGCCAGCAGCGAGGAGATTAGCGGGAAGGTTGAGCAGTTCTTC. This gives the protein CASSEEISGKVEQFF.

This chain uses TRBV5-8 with TRBJ2-7, with 7 nucleotides matching TRBD1. V was clipped by 0 bases and J by 3 bases; unmatched bases: 6. Germline lookup yields CDR1 SGHTS and CDR2 YDEGEE. The CDR3 runs to 15 residues. The CDR3 region is CASSLGGTADYEQYF. The CDR3 nucleotides are TGTGCCAGCAGCTTGGGTGGGACAGCGGACTACGAGCAGTACTTC.

The J gene is TRBJ1-5, the V gene TRBV6-2 or TRBV6-3; D uncertain. Germline assignment: CDR1 MNHEY and CDR2 SVGEGT. Between the trimmed V and J ends, which lost 3 bases and 0 bases, there was a span of 15 bases. CDR3 size: 17 residues. CDR3 in DNA: TGTGCCAGCAGTTATGGTCAGATTTTTTATAGCAATCAGCCCCAGCATTTT. Protein sequence: CASSYGQIFYSNQPQHF.

The V call is TRBV20-1, the J call TRBJ1-1; D is uncertain. Germline CDR1 and CDR2: DFQATT and SNEGSKA (reference sequence). The CDR3 loop spans 11 amino acids. Trimming removed 3 bases at V and 4 bases at J, with 6 bases between. The CDR3 spells CSASHGTEAFF. In DNA, the CDR3 is TGCAGTGCTAGTCATGGCACTGAAGCTTTCTTT.

The chain is built from TRBV27 and TRBJ2-2; 9 bases are shared with TRBD2. The germline V gene has CDR1 MNHEY and CDR2 SMNVEV (reference sequence). Losses at the gene ends were 2 bases for V and 0 bases for J; bases not matched to a gene: 10. The CDR3 is 19 residues long. CDR3 residues: CASSLLPPGLAANTGELFF. The CDR3, as DNA: TGTGCCAGCAGTTTACTGCCTCCGGGACTAGCCGCGAACACCGGGGAGCTGTTTTTT.

The rearrangement uses TRBV7-9 and TRBJ2-7; 9 nucleotides match TRBD1. The junction had 10 bases not matched to a gene; V was cut back by 5 bases and J by 2 bases. The CDR3 runs to 16 residues. From germline, CDR1 is SEHNR and CDR2 FQNEAQ (reference sequence). The CDR3 loop reads CASSRWRGTGPYEQYF. The CDR3 DNA follows: TGTGCCAGCAGCCGATGGAGGGGGACAGGGCCCTACGAGCAGTACTTC.

This chain connects TRBV6-1 to TRBJ1-5; 9 bases match TRBD1. V gave up 3 bases and J gave up 0 bases; unmatched junction bases: 0. The CDR3 is made up of 15 amino acids. Germline V gene sequence: CDR1 MNHNS, CDR2 SASEGT. This chain's CDR3 is CASSEGQGSNQPQHF. DNA of the CDR3: TGTGCCAGCAGTGAGGGACAGGGTAGCAATCAGCCCCAGCATTTT.

The chain joins TRBV5-1 to TRBJ1-3; unclear D gene. CDR1 is SGHRS, CDR2 YFSETQ, per germline. The V and J ends lost 7 bases and 4 bases respectively, with 6 bases between them. This CDR3 region has 11 residues. The CDR3 nucleotides read TGCGCCAGCTCTACGGGAAACACCATATATTTT. The encoded protein is CASSTGNTIYF.

V usage is TRBV7-2 and J usage is TRBJ2-7; 9 bases match TRBD1. Trimming removed 4 bases from V and 7 bases from J; junction bases left unmatched: 14. The CDR3 spans 16 residues. Looked up from germline, CDR1 is SGHTA and CDR2 is FQGNSA. The CDR3 protein is CASSYPRQGGPGEQYF. DNA of the CDR3: TGTGCCAGCAGCTACCCCCGACAGGGGGGTCCGGGTGAGCAGTACTTC.

This chain connects TRBV24-1 to TRBJ2-5, with TRBD1 identical over 10 bases. The ends lost 3 bases at V and 5 bases at J; junction bases unmatched: 8. CDR3 length equals 16 residues. CDR1 and CDR2 from the germline V gene are KGHDR and SFDVKD. The chain's CDR3 is CATSDTRDRGAETQYF. The CDR3 coding sequence is TGTGCCACCAGTGATACCCGGGACAGGGGAGCGGAGACCCAGTACTTC.

The chain joins TRBV5-1 to TRBJ2-5; D may match TRBD1 or TRBD2 (5 bases each). The germline gives CDR1 SGHRS, CDR2 YFSETQ. The CDR3 is 17 amino acids. V was shortened by 1 base and J by 2 bases, with 18 bases between the two germline ends. The CDR3 bases are TGCGCCAGCAGCTTGATCGGGGCTATCCTCCTTCAAGAGACCCAGTACTTC. Translated: CASSLIGAILLQETQYF.